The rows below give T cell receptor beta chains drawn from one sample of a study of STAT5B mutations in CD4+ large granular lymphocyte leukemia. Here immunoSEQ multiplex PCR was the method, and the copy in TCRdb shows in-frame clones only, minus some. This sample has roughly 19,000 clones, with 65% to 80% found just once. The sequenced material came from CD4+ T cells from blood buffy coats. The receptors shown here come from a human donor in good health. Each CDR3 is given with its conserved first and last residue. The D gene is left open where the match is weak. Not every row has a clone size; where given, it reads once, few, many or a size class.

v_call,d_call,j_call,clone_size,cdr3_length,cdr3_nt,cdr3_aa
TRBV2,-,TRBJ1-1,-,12,TGTGCCAGCAGTGAAGACCCCCGGGAGGCTTTCTTT,CASSEDPREAFF
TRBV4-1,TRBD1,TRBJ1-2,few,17,TGCGCCAGCAGCCAAGACGGCGGGGGGACAGGGGTTTATGGCTACACCTTC,CASSQDGGGTGVYGYTF
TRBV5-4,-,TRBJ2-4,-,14,TGTGCCAGCAGTCCAGGGGGAGGTTCGACCATTCAGTACTTC,CASSPGGGSTIQYF
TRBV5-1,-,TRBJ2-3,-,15,TGCGCCAGCAGCTTGGTCGGGAGTGGCACAGATACGCAGTATTTT,CASSLVGSGTDTQYF
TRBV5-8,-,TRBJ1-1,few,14,TGTGCCAGCAGCTGGGTAGGAATGAACACTGAAGCTTTCTTT,CASSWVGMNTEAFF
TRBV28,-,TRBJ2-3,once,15,TGTGCCAGCAGTACCATCGGCACCTATACAGATACGCAGTATTTT,CASSTIGTYTDTQYF
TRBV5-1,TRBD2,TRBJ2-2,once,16,TGCGCCAGCAGCTCGATAGCGGGGCAGAACACCGGGGAGCTGTTTTTT,CASSSIAGQNTGELFF
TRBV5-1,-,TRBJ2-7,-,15,TGCGCCAGCAGCCAAACGGTCTTGAGCTCCTACGAGCAGTACTTC,CASSQTVLSSYEQYF
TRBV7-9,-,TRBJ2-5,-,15,TGTGCCAGCAGTGGGGTGGGGTGGGGCCAAGAGACCCAGTACTTC,CASSGVGWGQETQYF
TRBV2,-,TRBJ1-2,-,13,TGTGCCAGCACCGACGACAGGAAAGATGGCTACACCTTC,CASTDDRKDGYTF
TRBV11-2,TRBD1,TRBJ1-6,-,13,TGTGCCAGCAGCTCCAGGGGGGATTCACCCCTCCACTTT,CASSSRGDSPLHF
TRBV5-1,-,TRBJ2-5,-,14,TGCGCCAGCAGCCTCTCCGGGACAAAGGAGACCCAGTACTTC,CASSLSGTKETQYF
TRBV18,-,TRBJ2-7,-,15,TGTGCCAGCTCACTAGGGACAACCGTAACCTACGAGCAGTACTTC,CASSLGTTVTYEQYF
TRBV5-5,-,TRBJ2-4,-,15,TGTGCCAGCAGACCGGAGGGGATGATCAAAAACATTCAGTACTTC,CASRPEGMIKNIQYF
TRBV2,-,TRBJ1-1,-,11,TGTGCCAGCAGTGAGACGCGCCGGGCTTTCTTT,CASSETRRAFF
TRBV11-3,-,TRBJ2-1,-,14,TGTGCCAGCAGCCCCGCGGGACTGGCCGCTGAGCAGTTCTTC,CASSPAGLAAEQFF
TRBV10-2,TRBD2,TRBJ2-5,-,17,TGCGCCAGCAGTGCCCCCGGGACTAGCGACCACCAAGAGACCCAGTACTTC,CASSAPGTSDHQETQYF
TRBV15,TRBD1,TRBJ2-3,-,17,TGTGCCACCAGCAGAGGGACAGGTCCCCCTGGCACAGATACGCAGTATTTT,CATSRGTGPPGTDTQYF
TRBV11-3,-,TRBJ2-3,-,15,TGTGCCAGCAGCTTAGACCCGACTAGTACAGATACGCAGTATTTT,CASSLDPTSTDTQYF
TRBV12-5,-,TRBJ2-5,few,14,TGTGCTAGTGGTTTGGTAGGGGGGATGGAGACCCAGTACTTC,CASGLVGGMETQYF
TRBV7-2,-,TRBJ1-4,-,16,TGTGCCAGCAGCTTAGGGAGCGGGAATTTTAATGAAAAACTGTTTTTT,CASSLGSGNFNEKLFF
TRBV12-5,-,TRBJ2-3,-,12,TGTGCTAGTGGTTGGAAGACGGATACGCAGTATTTT,CASGWKTDTQYF